This T cell receptor beta chain was recorded in a study of OX40 agonist ivuxolimab in advanced cancers. Profiling relied on immunoSEQ multiplex PCR, and the TCRdb table lists in-frame clones only, not all of them. The table records roughly 29,000 clones, around 90% of them present only once. Looked up from germline, CDR1 is MNHEY and CDR2 is SMNVEV (reference sequence). V lost 7 bases and J lost 7; bases outside the gene matches: 8. The CDR3 has 16 amino acids. The sequences come from CD4+ or CD8+ T cells sorted from blood, collected in a trial of the OX40 agonist ivuxolimab. The chain employs TRBV27 and TRBJ2-1; 15 bases align to TRBD2. The receptor was isolated from an adult with an advanced solid tumor such as melanoma, head and neck, liver or kidney cancer. Here the CDR3 reads CASTVGLAGGNNEQFF. CDR3 in DNA: TGTGCCAGCACCGTCGGACTAGCGGGAGGGAATAATGAGCAGTTCTTC.